This record covers a single TCR beta chain. The sample belongs to a study of blood T cell repertoires in COVID-19. Study-level background: Both acute and convalescent COVID-19 samples were obtained from the United States, Italy and Spain. Sample material is recorded as cDNA or gDNA derived from T cells, B-cell-depleted T cells, or PBMCs.

This CDR3 is 15 amino acids long. CDR1 is MNHEY and CDR2 is SVGEGT in the germline V gene. With 4 bases clipped from V and 3 bases from J, the junction kept 6 bases outside the gene matches. Methods used by the authors: By means of reference gene primer amplification, nucleated cell counts were estimated. Profiled with immunoSEQ multiplex PCR; TCRdb holds only in-frame clones, not every one. V and J calls and clone size are those listed in that table; D and trimming were worked out from the DNA. Of 81,000 or so clones listed, about nine tenths are singletons. The sequencing input was peripheral blood. The sequence came from a man between 65 and 80 years old with active or convalescent COVID-19. The V gene is TRBV6-2 or TRBV6-3, the J gene TRBJ2-5, with 9 positions matching TRBD1. The DNA of the CDR3 is TGTGCCAGCAGTTCGTGGACAGGGGTGGAAGAGACCCAGTACTTC. Protein: CASSSWTGVEETQYF.